The sequence of this T cell receptor beta chain was determined in a study of vaccination effects on CD4 cells after COVID-19. Study overall: Samples that were drawn after vaccination came a median of 72 days after the second dose. The study's findings and limits: Vaccine-induced new clones formed most post-vaccine spike-reactive clones in convalescents. Late after vaccination, infection- and vaccine-induced clones showed marked clonal contraction.

The CDR3 is 15 amino acids. V was shortened by 2 bases and J by 1 base, with 9 bases between the two germline ends. In germline, CDR1 is MNHEY, CDR2 SVGEGT. Measured with immunoSEQ multiplex PCR; TCRdb has only the in-frame clones, and not every one. The table includes over 15,000 clones, 65% to 75% detected once. Antigen-specific CD4+ T cells were first expanded with viral peptide pools by the ViraFEST assay and only then sequenced. Culturing for about 9 days preceded CD4+ T cell isolation. SARS-CoV-2 infection was confirmed by PCR in the person between March and December 2020. It was two doses of either the BNT162b2 or mRNA-1273 vaccine that participants received. Cultures received IL-2 medium that replaced half the medium on days 3 and 7. With regard to this clone: Its antigen is unknown.

This sequence was found in a human donor who had a prior SARS-CoV-2 infection. The material was CD4+ T cells from PBMCs cultured with SARS-CoV-2 spike peptides, obtained after COVID-19 vaccination. The V call is TRBV6-2 or TRBV6-3, the J call TRBJ2-4; D is uncertain. The CDR3 loop is CASSYGGFAKNIQYF. The CDR3, as DNA: TGTGCCAGCAGTTACGGTGGGTTTGCCAAAAACATTCAGTACTTC.